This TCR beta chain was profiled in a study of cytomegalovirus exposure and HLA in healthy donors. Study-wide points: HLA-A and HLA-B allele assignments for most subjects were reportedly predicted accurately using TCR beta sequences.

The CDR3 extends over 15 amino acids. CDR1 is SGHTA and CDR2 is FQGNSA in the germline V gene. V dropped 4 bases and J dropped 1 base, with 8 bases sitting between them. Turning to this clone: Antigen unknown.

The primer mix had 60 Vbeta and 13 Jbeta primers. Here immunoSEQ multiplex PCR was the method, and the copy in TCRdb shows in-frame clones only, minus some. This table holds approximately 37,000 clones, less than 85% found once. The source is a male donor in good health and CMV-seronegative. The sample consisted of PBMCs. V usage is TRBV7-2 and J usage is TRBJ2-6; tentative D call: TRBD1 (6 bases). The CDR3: CASSYTGSGANVLTF. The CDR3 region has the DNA TGTGCCAGCAGCTATACAGGGTCTGGGGCCAACGTCCTGACTTTC.